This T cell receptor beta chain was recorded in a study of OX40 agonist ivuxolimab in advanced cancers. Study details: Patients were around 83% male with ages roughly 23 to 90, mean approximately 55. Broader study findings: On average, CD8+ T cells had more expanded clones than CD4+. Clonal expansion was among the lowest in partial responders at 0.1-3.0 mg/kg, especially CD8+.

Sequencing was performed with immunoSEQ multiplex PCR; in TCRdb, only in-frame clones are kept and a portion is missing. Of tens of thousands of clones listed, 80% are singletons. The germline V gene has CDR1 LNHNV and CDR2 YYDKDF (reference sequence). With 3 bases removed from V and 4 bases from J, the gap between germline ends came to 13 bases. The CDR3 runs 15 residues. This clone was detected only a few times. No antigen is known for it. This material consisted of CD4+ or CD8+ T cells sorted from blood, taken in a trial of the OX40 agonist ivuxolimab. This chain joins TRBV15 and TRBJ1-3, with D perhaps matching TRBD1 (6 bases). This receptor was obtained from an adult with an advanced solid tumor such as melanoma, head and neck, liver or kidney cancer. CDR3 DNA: TGTGCCACCAGCAGGGACAGTCCGGCCGGAAACACCATATATTTT. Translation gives CATSRDSPAGNTIYF.